This TCR beta chain was recovered during a study of CD8+CD57+ T cells in acquired aplastic anemia. Study context: Quantities of DNA derived from sorted CD4+ and CD8+ cells averaged around 3 ug. Roughly 10.8 million reads were obtained on average for healthy donor CD4+ cells. Broader study findings: Patients and controls turned out to have 25 to 35 CD8+ CDR3 sequences in common.

Remarks on this clonotype: Its antigen is not identified.

Genomic DNA, the template, was used for profiling of the TCR beta VDJ and CDR3. One entry per CDR3 protein, called by TCRdb with MiXCR from the reads. The sample holds 200,000 to 250,000 distinct CDR3 sequences, 60% to 65% seen once. Input material: sorted CD4+, CD8+, or CD8+CD57+ T cells (not recorded which) from PBMCs. This TCR came from a human donor in good health.

The CDR3 region is CSARGTANEKLFF. CDR3 nucleotides: TGCAGTGCTAGGGGGACAGCGAATGAAAAACTGTTTTTT. This chain links TRBV20-1 with TRBJ1-4; 7 bases are shared with TRBD1. The CDR3 runs 13 residues. Germline CDR1 and CDR2: DFQATT and SNEGSKA (reference sequence). V lost 3 bases and J lost 5; bases outside the gene matches: 3.